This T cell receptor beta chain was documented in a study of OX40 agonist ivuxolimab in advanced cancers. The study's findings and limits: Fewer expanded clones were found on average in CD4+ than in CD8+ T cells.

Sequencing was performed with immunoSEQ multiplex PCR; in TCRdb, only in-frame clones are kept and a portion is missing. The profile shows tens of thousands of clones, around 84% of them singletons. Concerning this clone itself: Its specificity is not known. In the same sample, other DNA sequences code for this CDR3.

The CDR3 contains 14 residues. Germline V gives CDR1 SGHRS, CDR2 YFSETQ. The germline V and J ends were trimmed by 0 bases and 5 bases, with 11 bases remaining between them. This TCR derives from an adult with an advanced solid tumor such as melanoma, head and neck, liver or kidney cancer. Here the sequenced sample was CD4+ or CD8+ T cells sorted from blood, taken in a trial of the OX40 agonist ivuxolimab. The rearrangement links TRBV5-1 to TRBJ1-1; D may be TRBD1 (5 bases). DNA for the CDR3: TGCGCCAGCAGCTTGGTCCAGGGAGGGACTGAAGCTTTCTTT. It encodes CASSLVQGGTEAFF. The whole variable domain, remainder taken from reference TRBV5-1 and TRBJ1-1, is KAGVTQTPRYLIKTRGQQVTLSCSPISGHRSVSWYQQTPGQGLQFLFEYFSETQRNKGNFPGRFSGRQFSNSRSEMNVSTLELGDSALYLCASSLVQGGTEAFFGQGTRLTVV.